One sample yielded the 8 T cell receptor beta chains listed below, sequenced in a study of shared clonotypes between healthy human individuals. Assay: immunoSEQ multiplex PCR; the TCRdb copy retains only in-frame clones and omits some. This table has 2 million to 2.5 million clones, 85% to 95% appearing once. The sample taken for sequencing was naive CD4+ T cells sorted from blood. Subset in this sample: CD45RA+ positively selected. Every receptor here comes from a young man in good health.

The CDR3 nucleotides are TGTGCCAGCAGCGTAGCCAGCGGGGGGGCATCTGGCACAGATACGCAGTATTTT. Protein product: CASSVASGGASGTDTQYF. This rearrangement joins TRBV9 to TRBJ2-3, with 10 bases matching TRBD2. The CDR3 totals 18 residues. In germline, CDR1 is SGDLS, CDR2 YYNGEE. The V gene end was trimmed by 0 bases and the J gene end by 1 base; junction bases not matched to a gene: 8.

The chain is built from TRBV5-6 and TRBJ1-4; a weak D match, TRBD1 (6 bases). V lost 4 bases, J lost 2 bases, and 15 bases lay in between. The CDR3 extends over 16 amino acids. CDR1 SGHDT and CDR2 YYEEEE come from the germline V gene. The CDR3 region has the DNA TGTGCCAGCAGCCCTCCACAGGGTTCGACTAATGAAAAACTGTTTTTT. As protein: CASSPPQGSTNEKLFF.

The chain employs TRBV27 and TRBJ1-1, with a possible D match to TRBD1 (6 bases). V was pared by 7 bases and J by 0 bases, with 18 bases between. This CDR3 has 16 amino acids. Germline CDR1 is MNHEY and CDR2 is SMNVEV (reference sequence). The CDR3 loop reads CASISFLRGLNTEAFF. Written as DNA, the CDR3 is TGTGCCAGCATATCCTTCCTCAGGGGACTGAACACTGAAGCTTTCTTT.

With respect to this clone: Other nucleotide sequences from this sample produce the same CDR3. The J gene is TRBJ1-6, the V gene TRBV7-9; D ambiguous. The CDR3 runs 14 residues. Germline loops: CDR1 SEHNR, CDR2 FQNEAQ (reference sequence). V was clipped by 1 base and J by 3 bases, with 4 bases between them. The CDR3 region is CASSLDGYNSPLHF. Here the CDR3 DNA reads TGTGCCAGCAGCTTAGACGGCTATAATTCACCCCTCCACTTT.

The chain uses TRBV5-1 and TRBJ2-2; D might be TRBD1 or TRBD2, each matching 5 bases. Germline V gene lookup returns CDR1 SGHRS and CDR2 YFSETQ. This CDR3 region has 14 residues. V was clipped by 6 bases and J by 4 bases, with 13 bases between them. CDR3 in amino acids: CASTGAASTGELFF. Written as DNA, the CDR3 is TGCGCCAGCACCGGGGCAGCGAGCACCGGGGAGCTGTTTTTT.

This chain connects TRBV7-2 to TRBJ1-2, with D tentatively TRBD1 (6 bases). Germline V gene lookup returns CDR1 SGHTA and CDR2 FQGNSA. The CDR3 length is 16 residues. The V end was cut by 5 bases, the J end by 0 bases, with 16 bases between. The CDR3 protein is CASSRTTGITNYGYTF. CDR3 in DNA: TGTGCCAGCAGCCGTACGACAGGTATCACTAACTATGGCTACACCTTC. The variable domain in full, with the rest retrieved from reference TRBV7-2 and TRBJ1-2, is GAGVSQSPSNKVTEKGKDVELRCDPISGHTALYWYRQSLGQGLEFLIYFQGNSAPDKSGLPSDRFSAERTGGSVSTLTIQRTQQEDSAVYLCASSRTTGITNYGYTFGSGTRLTVV.

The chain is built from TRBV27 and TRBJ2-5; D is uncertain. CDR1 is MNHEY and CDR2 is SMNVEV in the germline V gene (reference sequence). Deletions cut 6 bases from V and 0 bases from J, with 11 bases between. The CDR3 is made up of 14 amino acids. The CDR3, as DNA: TGTGCCAGCAGCCCCTTAGGACACCAAGAGACCCAGTACTTC. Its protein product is CASSPLGHQETQYF.

The CDR3 reads CASSIGAKAFF. For the CDR3, the DNA is TGTGCCAGTAGTATTGGGGCAAAAGCTTTCTTT. The rearrangement joins TRBV19 to TRBJ1-1; TRBD1 might be the D (5 bases). The V end lost 3 bases, the J end lost 9 bases, and 8 bases lay between the germline ends. This CDR3 spans 11 amino acids. Germline values: CDR1 LNHDA, CDR2 SQIVND (reference sequence).